Presented here are 12 T cell receptor beta chains from one specimen sequenced in a study of T cell responses to AZD1222 COVID-19 vaccine. Clones were sequenced by immunoSEQ multiplex PCR, and TCRdb holds only the in-frame ones, with some missing. The table has around 80,000 clones, 70% to 90% seen once. Material: peripheral blood, obtained on day 0 of AZD1222 vaccination. The receptors here all came from an adult in good health.

The sample holds a few counts of this clone. This chain joins TRBV28 and TRBJ1-5; D call uncertain. V lost 6 bases and J 2 bases, leaving 26 bases between the germline ends. CDR3 size: 19 residues. Per germline, CDR1 MDHEN and CDR2 SYDVKM. CDR3 DNA sequence: TGTGCCAGCAGCTACACGCACCTAAGAGACGAGCCGGGCAATCAGCCCCAGCATTTT. Amino acids: CASSYTHLRDEPGNQPQHF.

The rearrangement uses TRBV2 and TRBJ1-1, with D maybe TRBD1 (6 bases). The CDR3 length is 12 residues. Germline V gene data show CDR1 as SNHLY and CDR2 as FYNNEI. V lost 11 bases, J lost 7 bases, and 17 bases lay in between. CDR3 sequence (DNA): TGTGCCGGGGGGGCAGGGTTCGGTGAAGCTTTCTTT. It translates to CAGGAGFGEAFF.

V usage is TRBV7-2 and J usage is TRBJ2-5; D gene unclear. Trimming stripped 5 bases from V and 3 bases from J, with 4 bases between. CDR1 and CDR2 (germline): SGHTA, FQGNSA. The CDR3 sequence is 11 residues long. CDR3 sequence: CASSEKETQYF. CDR3 in DNA: TGTGCCAGCAGCGAAAAAGAGACCCAGTACTTC.

This clone was observed once. The gene calls are TRBV6-4 and TRBJ2-7, with D perhaps matching TRBD1 or TRBD2 (5 bases each). CDR3 size: 14 residues. Trimming removed 3 bases from V and 2 bases from J, with 11 bases in between. Germline CDR1 and CDR2: MRHNA and SNTAGT. CDR3 protein: CASSEGPGPYEQYF. In DNA, the CDR3 is TGTGCCAGCAGTGAGGGGCCGGGGCCCTACGAGCAGTACTTC.

The chain uses TRBV7-2 and TRBJ1-6, with a tentative D call TRBD1 (6 bases). Germline-derived CDR1 and CDR2 are SGHTA and FQGNSA. CDR3 length equals 14 residues. The V gene lost 0 bases and the J gene lost 8 bases, with 8 bases spanning the gap. The CDR3, as DNA: TGTGCCAGCAGCTTAGCAGGGGGTCATTCACCCCTCCACTTT. Its protein product is CASSLAGGHSPLHF. The full variable domain, its missing parts supplied by reference TRBV7-2 and TRBJ1-6, is GAGVSQSPSNKVTEKGKDVELRCDPISGHTALYWYRQSLGQGLEFLIYFQGNSAPDKSGLPSDRFSAERTGGSVSTLTIQRTQQEDSAVYLCASSLAGGHSPLHFGNGTRLTVT.

The J gene is TRBJ1-5, the V gene TRBV30; 9 nucleotides match TRBD1. The CDR3 loop spans 14 amino acids. The trim removed 5 bases at V and 6 bases at J, leaving 8 bases unmatched. Germline loops: CDR1 GTSNPN, CDR2 SVGIG (reference sequence). The CDR3 sequence is CAWCPGQGFQPQHF. DNA for the CDR3: TGTGCCTGGTGCCCCGGACAGGGGTTTCAGCCCCAGCATTTT.

The V gene is TRBV1, the J gene TRBJ2-1; the D call of TRBD2 is as the table states it, not checked on the DNA. TRBV1 has pseudogene status. The CDR3 spans 15 residues. CDR3 coding DNA: TGCACCAGCAGCCTCGTCTTGGCGGGTTACAATGAGCAGTTCTTC. Amino acid sequence: CTSSLVLAGYNEQFF.

This chain uses TRBV19 with TRBJ2-1; TRBD2 matches at 9 bases. The CDR3 sequence is 17 residues long. From germline, CDR1 is LNHDA and CDR2 SQIVND (reference sequence). The J segment lost 2 bases and the V segment lost 0 bases, leaving 5 bases of the junction unmatched. The CDR3 bases are TGTGCCAGTAGTATAGATCCTGTAGCGGGAGCCTACAATGAGCAGTTCTTC. This codes for CASSIDPVAGAYNEQFF.

The chain uses TRBV27 and TRBJ2-5; D may be TRBD2 (5 bases). V gave up 5 bases and J gave up 2 bases, with 9 bases separating them. The germline gives CDR1 MNHEY, CDR2 SMNVEV (reference sequence). CDR3 size: 13 residues. The CDR3 nucleotides read TGTGCCAGCAGTAATACTAGACAAGAGACCCAGTACTTC. Translation: CASSNTRQETQYF.

In this sample, this clone turned up a few times. V is TRBV10-1 and J is TRBJ2-2; D not certain. The CDR3 consists of 14 residues. Trimming shortened V by 5 bases and J by 1 base, and 8 bases separated the two germline ends. Germline CDR1 and CDR2: WNHNN and SYGVQD (reference sequence). The CDR3 nucleotides are TGCGCCAGCAGTCGAAACAAGAACACCGGGGAGCTGTTTTTT. Residues: CASSRNKNTGELFF.

This sequence joins TRBV6-1 and TRBJ1-2; 9 bases agree with TRBD1. Germline loops: CDR1 MNHNS, CDR2 SASEGT. The CDR3 has 17 residues. After removal of 4 bases from V and 0 bases from J, the junction contained 9 bases not matched to a gene. This CDR3 reads CASSVSGTGISNYGYTF. DNA of the CDR3: TGTGCCAGCAGTGTTTCAGGGACAGGGATTTCTAACTATGGCTACACCTTC.

The chain links TRBV6-5 to TRBJ1-1, with TRBD1 matching over 7 bases. The V gene end was trimmed by 6 bases and the J gene end by 0 bases; junction bases not matched to a gene: 4. This CDR3 is 14 amino acids long. Germline CDR1 and CDR2: MNHEY and SVGAGI. The CDR3 DNA sequence: TGTGCCAGCAGGGGGGGACAGTTGAACACTGAAGCTTTCTTT. Encoded protein: CASRGGQLNTEAFF.